A selection of T cell receptor beta chains follows, all from one sample in a study of CXCR4 blockade with PD-1 therapy in pancreatic cancer. Some clones are missing from TCRdb's copy, which holds only in-frame ones; the method was immunoSEQ multiplex PCR. Of about 5,200 clones in the sample, around 50% were seen once. Sample: tumor tissue. These TCRs come from a human donor with pancreatic ductal adenocarcinoma. Each CDR3 is given with its conserved first and last residue. Each record gives: J gene, clone size, V gene, D gene, CDR3 DNA, CDR3 protein. A D gene is named only where the DNA matches it firmly. The size field is filled for only some rows; it gives once, few, many or a size class.

TRBJ2-1	-	TRBV18	-	TGTGCCAGCTCACCACCATTAAATGAGCAGTTCTTC	CASSPPLNEQFF
TRBJ2-7	-	TRBV27	-	TGTGCCAGCAGTCCTCATACTAGGGCCTACGAGCAGTACTTC	CASSPHTRAYEQYF
TRBJ1-5	-	TRBV5-1	-	TGCGCCAGCAGCTTGAATGCAGGGGAGAATCAGCCCCAGCATTTT	CASSLNAGENQPQHF
TRBJ2-3	-	TRBV2	TRBD2	TGTGCCAGCAGGGAATCCGGGACTAGCGGTGGCACAGATACGCAGTATTTT	CASRESGTSGGTDTQYF
TRBJ2-3	-	TRBV12-5	TRBD2	TGTGCTAGTGGTGAAAGCGGGACCAGTACAGATACGCAGTATTTT	CASGESGTSTDTQYF
TRBJ1-1	-	TRBV18	-	TGTGCCAGCTCACCACAGTCAGGGAACACTGAAGCTTTCTTT	CASSPQSGNTEAFF
TRBJ1-2	medium-sized	TRBV6-8	-	TGTGCCAGCAGGCCACCGGGACAAGAATATGGCTACACCTTC	CASRPPGQEYGYTF
TRBJ2-5	-	TRBV28	-	TGTGCCAGCAGCTTGGGACTGAACCAAGAGACCCAGTACTTC	CASSLGLNQETQYF
TRBJ1-1	-	TRBV4-1	-	TGCGCCAGCAGCAGGGAGGGATACACTGAAGCTTTCTTT	CASSREGYTEAFF
TRBJ2-3	-	TRBV18	-	TGTGCCAGCTCAACAACTCTGAGGCTAGCGGACAGTTTCAATACGCAGTATTTT	CASSTTLRLADSFNTQYF
TRBJ2-3	-	TRBV12-5	-	TGTGCTAGTGGTTTACGGCAGAGCACAGATACGCAGTATTTT	CASGLRQSTDTQYF